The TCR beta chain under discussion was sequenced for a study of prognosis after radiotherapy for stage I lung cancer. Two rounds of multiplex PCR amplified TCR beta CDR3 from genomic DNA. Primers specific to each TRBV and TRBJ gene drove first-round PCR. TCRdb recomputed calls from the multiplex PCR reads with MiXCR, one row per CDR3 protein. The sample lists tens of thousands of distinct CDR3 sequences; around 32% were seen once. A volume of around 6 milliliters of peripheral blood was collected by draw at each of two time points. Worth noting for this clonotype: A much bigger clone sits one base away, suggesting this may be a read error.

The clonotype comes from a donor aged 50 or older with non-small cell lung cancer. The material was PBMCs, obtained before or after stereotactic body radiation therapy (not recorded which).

Here the CDR3 DNA reads TGTGCCAGCAGTTCCGGGACAGGGGTTTGGGGGGCCCGGGAGCTGTTTTTT. It translates to CASSSGTGVWGARELFF. The J gene is TRBJ2-2, the V gene TRBV6-9; TRBD1 aligns across 10 bases. CDR3 length equals 17 residues. The V and J ends lost 4 bases and 9 bases, in that order; junction bases with no gene match: 14. The germline V gene encodes CDR1 MNHGY and CDR2 SVAAGI.